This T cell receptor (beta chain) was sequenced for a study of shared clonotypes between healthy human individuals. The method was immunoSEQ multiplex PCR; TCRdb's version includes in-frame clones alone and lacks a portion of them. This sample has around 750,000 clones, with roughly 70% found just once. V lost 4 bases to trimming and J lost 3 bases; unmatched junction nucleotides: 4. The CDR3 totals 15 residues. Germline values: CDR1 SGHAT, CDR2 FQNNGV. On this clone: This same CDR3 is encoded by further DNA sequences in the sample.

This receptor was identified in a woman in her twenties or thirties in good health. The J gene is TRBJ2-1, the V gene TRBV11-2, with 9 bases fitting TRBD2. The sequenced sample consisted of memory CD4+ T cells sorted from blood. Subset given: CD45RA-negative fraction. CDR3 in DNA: TGTGCCAGCAGCTCGACTAGCGGAGGCTACAATGAGCAGTTCTTC. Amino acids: CASSSTSGGYNEQFF.